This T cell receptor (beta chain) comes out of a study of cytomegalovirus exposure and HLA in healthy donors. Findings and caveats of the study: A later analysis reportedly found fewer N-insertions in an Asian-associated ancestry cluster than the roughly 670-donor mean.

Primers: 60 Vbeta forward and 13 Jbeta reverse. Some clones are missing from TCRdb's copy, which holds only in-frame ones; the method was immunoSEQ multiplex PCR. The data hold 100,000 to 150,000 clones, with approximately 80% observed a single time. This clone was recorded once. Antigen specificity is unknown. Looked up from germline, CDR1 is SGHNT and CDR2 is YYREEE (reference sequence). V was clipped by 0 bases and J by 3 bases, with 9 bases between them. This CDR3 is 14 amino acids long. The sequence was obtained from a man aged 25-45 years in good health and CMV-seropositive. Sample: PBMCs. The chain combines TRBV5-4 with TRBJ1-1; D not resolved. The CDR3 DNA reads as TGTGCCAGCAGCTTGGGGTCTCGGGACACTGAAGCTTTCTTT. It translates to CASSLGSRDTEAFF.